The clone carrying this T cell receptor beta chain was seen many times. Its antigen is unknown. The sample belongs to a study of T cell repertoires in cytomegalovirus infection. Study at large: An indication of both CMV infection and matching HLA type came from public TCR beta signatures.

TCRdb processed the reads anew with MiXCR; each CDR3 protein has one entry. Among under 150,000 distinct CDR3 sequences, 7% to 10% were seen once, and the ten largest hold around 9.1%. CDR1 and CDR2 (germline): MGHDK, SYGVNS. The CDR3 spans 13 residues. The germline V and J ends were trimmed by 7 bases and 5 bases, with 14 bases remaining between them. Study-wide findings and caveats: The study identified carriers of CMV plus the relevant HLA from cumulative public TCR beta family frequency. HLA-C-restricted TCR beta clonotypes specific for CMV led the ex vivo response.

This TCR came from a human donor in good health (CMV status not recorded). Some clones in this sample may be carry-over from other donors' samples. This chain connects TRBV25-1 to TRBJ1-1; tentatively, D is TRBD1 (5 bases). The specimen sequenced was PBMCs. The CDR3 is CASIGEGKTEAFF. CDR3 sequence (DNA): TGTGCCAGCATTGGGGAGGGGAAGACTGAAGCTTTCTTT.